The next 20 T cell receptor beta chains were all read from a single sample in a study of human T cells and chemical hapten exposure. As to time point: pre-sensitization, week 0. Treatment of the sample: therapeutic diphenylcyclopropenone sensitization with weekly scalp DPC. From the RACE reads, TCRdb called clonotypes with MiXCR, one entry per CDR3 protein. Among about 68,000 distinct CDR3 sequences listed, roughly 9.8% were seen once. The input for sequencing was whole blood, taken in connection with sensitization to the hapten diphenylcyclopropenone (DPC). All receptors come from a woman aged 50 to 60 with alopecia areata. Some clones in this sample may be carry-over from other donors' samples.

The table lists this clonotype with many counts. This rearrangement joins TRBV20-1 to TRBJ1-4; no clear D. The V gene lost 3 bases and the J gene lost 7 bases, with 15 bases spanning the gap. This CDR3 is built from 14 residues. Germline values: CDR1 DFQATT, CDR2 SNEGSKA (reference sequence). In nucleotides, the CDR3 is TGCAGTGCTAGCGTCGGCGGAGGTAGTGAAAAACTGTTTTTT. It encodes CSASVGGGSEKLFF.

This clonotype showed up many times. The CDR3 region has the DNA TGTGCCAGCAGTTTACCGGCAAGTCAAGAGACCCAGTACTTC. Translated, it gives CASSLPASQETQYF. V is TRBV12-3 or TRBV12-4 and J is TRBJ2-5; D gene uncertain. CDR3 length: 14 amino acids. V was pared by 2 bases and J by 2 bases, with 9 bases between.

This clonotype showed up many times. The chain has TRBV12-3 or TRBV12-4 and TRBJ2-7; tentative D call: TRBD1 (8 bases). V dropped 5 bases and J dropped 5 bases, with 16 bases sitting between them. The CDR3 is 14 residues long. The CDR3 coding sequence is TGTGCCAGCAGTCGACGGACAGGGAGGGACGAGCAGTACTTC. Protein: CASSRRTGRDEQYF.

This clonotype has at least ten counts. The genes are TRBV6-5 and TRBJ2-7; 10 bases align to TRBD1. The CDR3 totals 16 residues. Germline CDR1 reads MNHEY; CDR2 reads SVGAGI. J was trimmed by 6 bases and V by 6 bases; bases with no gene match: 14. Written as DNA, the CDR3 is TGTGCCAGCAGCCGACCCTTGGGGACAGGGGATTTCGAGCAGTACTTC. Translated, it gives CASSRPLGTGDFEQYF.

This clonotype came up a few times. The gene calls are TRBV11-1 and TRBJ2-3; no reliable D call. V was trimmed by 5 bases and J by 6 bases, leaving 9 bases between them. There are 12 residues in the CDR3. Germline loops: CDR1 SGHAT, CDR2 FQDESV (reference sequence). CDR3 in DNA: TGTGCCAGCAGCCCCCTGGTGGATACGCAGTATTTT. Translation gives CASSPLVDTQYF. Drawing the rest from reference TRBV11-1 and TRBJ2-3, the complete variable domain is EAEVAQSPRYKITEKSQAVAFWCDPISGHATLYWYRQILGQGPELLVQFQDESVVDDSQLPKDRFSAERLKGVDSTLKIQPAELGDSAMYLCASSPLVDTQYFGPGTRLTVL.

This clonotype was counted at least ten times. This rearrangement joins TRBV7-9 to TRBJ1-2; the match to TRBD1 covers 8 bases. This CDR3 contains 14 residues. V lost 8 bases and J lost 7; bases outside the gene matches: 12. In germline, CDR1 is SEHNR, CDR2 FQNEAQ (reference sequence). DNA for the CDR3: TGTGCCAGCCTCCAGCAGGGGGCACGGGGTGGCTACACCTTC. As protein: CASLQQGARGGYTF.

This clonotype has a handful of counts. The chain joins TRBV10-3 to TRBJ2-5, with a tentative D call TRBD1 (5 bases). The germline V and J ends were trimmed by 6 bases and 3 bases, with 11 bases remaining between them. CDR1 and CDR2 (germline): ENHRY, SYGVKD. This CDR3 region has 13 residues. The DNA of the CDR3 is TGTGCCATCAGAGCTCAGGGAAAAGAGACCCAGTACTTC. Protein sequence: CAIRAQGKETQYF.

In its sample, this clonotype was seen many times. This rearrangement joins TRBV6-5 to TRBJ1-2; perhaps TRBD1 as D (5 bases). V was trimmed by 3 bases and J by 3 bases, leaving 8 bases between them. CDR3 length: 13 residues. CDR1 and CDR2 (germline): MNHEY, SVGAGI. The CDR3 sequence is CASSYGRDYGYTF. In DNA, the CDR3 is TGTGCCAGCAGTTATGGCAGGGACTATGGCTACACCTTC.

This clonotype was observed at least ten times. The chain employs TRBV18 and TRBJ1-3, with D unclear. V lost 2 bases and J 4 bases, leaving 12 bases between the germline ends. The CDR3 spans 15 residues. Per the germline V gene, CDR1 is KGHSH and CDR2 is LQKENI. Here the CDR3 DNA reads TGTGCCAGCTCACCAACCGCGTACGAAGGAAACACCATATATTTT. Amino acid sequence: CASSPTAYEGNTIYF. The whole variable domain, filled in from reference TRBV18 and TRBJ1-3, reads NAGVMQNPRHLVRRRGQEARLRCSPMKGHSHVYWYRQLPEEGLKFMVYLQKENIIDESGMPKERFSAEFPKEGPSILRIQQVVRGDSAAYFCASSPTAYEGNTIYFGEGSWLTVV.

This clonotype was observed a handful of times. The chain links TRBV4-2 to TRBJ2-3; 9 bases are shared with TRBD2. Germline CDR1 is LGHNA and CDR2 is YNFKEQ. The CDR3 runs 16 residues. Losses at the gene ends were 4 bases for V and 5 bases for J; bases not matched to a gene: 10. The CDR3 nucleotides read TGTGCCAGCAGCCTAACCCAAGCGGGGGGCGGAGATACGCAGTATTTT. As protein: CASSLTQAGGGDTQYF.

This clonotype was found many times. The chain joins TRBV2 to TRBJ1-1, with D perhaps TRBD1 (5 bases). CDR1 is SNHLY, CDR2 FYNNEI, per germline. This CDR3 is 14 amino acids long. The germline V and J ends were trimmed by 6 bases and 4 bases, with 15 bases remaining between them. The CDR3 coding sequence is TGTGCCAGCAGCAGGGTAGTAGATGTCACTGAAGCTTTCTTT. Translation gives CASSRVVDVTEAFF. Using reference TRBV2 and TRBJ1-1 for the parts outside the CDR3, the full variable domain is EPEVTQTPSHQVTQMGQEVILRCVPISNHLYFYWYRQILGQKVEFLVSFYNNEISEKSEIFDDQFSVERPDGSNFTLKIRSTKLEDSAMYFCASSRVVDVTEAFFGQGTRLTVV.

The chain employs TRBV14 and TRBJ2-7; D uncertain. Germline values: CDR1 SGHDN, CDR2 FVKESK. This CDR3 is built from 13 residues. Trimming cost V 4 bases and J 4 bases, with 11 bases left between them. DNA for the CDR3: TGTGCCAGCAGCCGCATGAACACGTACGAGCAGTACTTC. It yields the protein CASSRMNTYEQYF.

This clonotype was counted many times. V usage is TRBV7-6 and J usage is TRBJ2-5; TRBD2 matches 8 bases. This CDR3 has 14 residues. Unmatched junction bases numbered 5, after V lost 4 bases and J lost 4 bases. The germline gives CDR1 SGHVS, CDR2 FNYEAQ. CDR3 sequence reads: CASSSGAGGETQYF. DNA of the CDR3: TGTGCCAGCAGCTCCGGTGCGGGAGGAGAGACCCAGTACTTC. The full variable domain, with the rest looked up from reference TRBV7-6 and TRBJ2-5, is GAGVSQSPRYKVTKRGQDVALRCDPISGHVSLYWYRQALGQGPEFLTYFNYEAQQDKSGLPNDRFSAERPEGSISTLTIQRTEQRDSAMYRCASSSGAGGETQYFGPGTRLLVL.

This clonotype was counted ten times or more. This chain joins TRBV5-1 and TRBJ1-1, with TRBD1 as a possible D gene (5 bases). CDR1 SGHRS and CDR2 YFSETQ come from the germline V gene. CDR3 length equals 15 residues. V lost 1 base and J lost 0, with 10 bases in between. The CDR3 nucleotides are TGCGCCAGCAGCTTGTTGACAGCGATGAACACTGAAGCTTTCTTT. Translation gives CASSLLTAMNTEAFF.

The gene calls are TRBV5-1 and TRBJ2-2; 7 bases map to TRBD1. V lost 3 bases to trimming and J lost 8 bases; unmatched junction nucleotides: 10. Per germline, CDR1 SGHRS and CDR2 YFSETQ. The CDR3 is 15 residues long. Here the CDR3 DNA reads TGCGCCAGCAGCTCCGACAGGGTGATGGCTGGGGAGCTGTTTTTT. Its protein product is CASSSDRVMAGELFF.

Only a few counts were recorded for this clonotype. The chain employs TRBV14 and TRBJ2-3; 9 nucleotides line up with TRBD2. Germline lookup yields CDR1 SGHDN and CDR2 FVKESK. V was pared by 3 bases and J by 7 bases, with 5 bases of the junction left unmatched. The length of the CDR3 is 14 residues. The CDR3 region has the DNA TGTGCCAGCAGCCATTTAGCGGGAGTGAATACGCAGTATTTT. As protein: CASSHLAGVNTQYF. Looking up the rest from reference TRBV14 and TRBJ2-3 gives the full variable domain: EAGVTQFPSHSVIEKGQTVTLRCDPISGHDNLYWYRRVMGKEIKFLLHFVKESKQDESGMPNNRFLAERTGGTYSTLKVQPAELEDSGVYFCASSHLAGVNTQYFGPGTRLTVL.

In this sample, this clonotype turned up many times. CDR3 region: CSVAGGPARGETQYF. The CDR3 DNA is TGCAGCGTTGCAGGGGGCCCCGCTAGAGGGGAGACCCAGTACTTC. The J gene is TRBJ2-5, the V gene TRBV29-1, with 8 positions matching TRBD1. Germline assignment: CDR1 SQVTM and CDR2 ANQGSEA. Germline trimming cut 4 bases from V and 5 bases from J; bases unmatched to any gene: 12. The CDR3 contains 15 residues.

For the CDR3, the DNA is TGCAGCGTTGATAAGGCTTTCAATGAGCAGTTCTTC. Translating gives CSVDKAFNEQFF. The V call is TRBV29-1, the J call TRBJ2-1; D gene unclear. Germline V gene sequence: CDR1 SQVTM, CDR2 ANQGSEA. This CDR3 is 12 amino acids long. V lost 3 bases to trimming and J lost 6 bases, with 9 bases between them.

This clonotype was detected a few times. This chain uses TRBV20-1 with TRBJ2-7; the match to TRBD1 covers 8 bases. Per the germline V gene, CDR1 is DFQATT and CDR2 is SNEGSKA (reference sequence). CDR3 length: 12 residues. Trimming at V came to 6 bases and at J to 3 bases, leaving 4 bases not matched to a gene. DNA for the CDR3: TGCAGTGCGGAAACAGGGGGCTACGAGCAGTACTTC. Translating gives CSAETGGYEQYF.

This clonotype was found many times. This chain connects TRBV6-4 to TRBJ1-5; D possibly corresponds to TRBD1 (5 bases). V was shortened by 6 bases and J by 11 bases, with 20 bases between the two germline ends. There are 14 residues in the CDR3. CDR1 is MRHNA, CDR2 SNTAGT, per germline. The CDR3 sequence: CASRGPGATGAQHF. DNA of the CDR3: TGTGCCAGCAGGGGACCCGGGGCCACGGGGGCCCAGCATTTT.